This TCR beta chain appears in the sequencing data of a study of blood T cells in healthy people across ages. Study at large: Template-switching capture recovered about one barcoded beta molecule per two T cells. Study results and caveats: The authors considered diversity estimates from one million T cells to be underestimates.

A sample-barcoded 5' primer and a J-beta primer mix were used in a second PCR of about 7 to 12 cycles. TCRdb passed the 5' RACE reads through MiXCR, listing each CDR3 protein once. The repertoire holds about 1.5 million distinct CDR3 sequences, with 42% as singletons. The table lists this clonotype with many counts. The antigen is unknown. V was clipped by 4 bases and J by 8 bases; unmatched bases: 7. CDR1 and CDR2 from the germline V gene are SNHLY and FYNNEI. The CDR3 has 14 amino acids. The V gene is TRBV2, the J gene TRBJ1-1; 10 bases map to TRBD1. Sequencing was done on a sample of blood. The clonotype originates from a woman aged 18-29 years in good health. CDR3 protein: CASSGTGGEGEAFF. The CDR3 DNA sequence: TGTGCCAGCAGTGGGACAGGGGGTGAAGGAGAAGCTTTCTTT.